The 9 T cell receptor beta chains below come from one sample, sequenced in a study of T cell responses to AZD1222 COVID-19 vaccine. The method was immunoSEQ multiplex PCR; TCRdb's version includes in-frame clones alone and lacks a portion of them. This table has 160,000 or so clones, 85% to 90% appearing once. Specimen: peripheral blood, collected on day 0 of AZD1222 vaccination. The source of these receptors is an adult in good health.

The J gene is TRBJ2-1, the V gene TRBV29-1; D might be TRBD2 (6 bases). Trimming removed 0 bases at V and 10 bases at J, with 13 bases between. CDR1 and CDR2 from the germline V gene are SQVTM and ANQGSEA. This CDR3 is 13 amino acids long. For the CDR3, the DNA is TGCAGCGTTGAAGATCTTCGCGGGATAGAGCAGTTCTTC. Translated, it gives CSVEDLRGIEQFF.

Only a few counts were recorded for this clone. The rearrangement joins TRBV18 to TRBJ2-5; D remains ambiguous. From germline, CDR1 is KGHSH and CDR2 LQKENI. The CDR3 sequence is 14 residues long. Deletions cut 0 bases from V and 4 bases from J, with 9 bases between. The CDR3 loop reads CASSPPARAETQYF. The CDR3 nucleotides read TGTGCCAGCTCACCACCGGCTAGGGCAGAGACCCAGTACTTC.

The chain recombines TRBV7-2 with TRBJ2-7; D is ambiguous. CDR1 SGHTA and CDR2 FQGNSA come from the germline V gene. The V end lost 3 bases, the J end lost 0 bases, and 9 bases lay between the germline ends. The CDR3 loop spans 14 amino acids. DNA for the CDR3: TGTGCCAGCAGCTTCTCCGCTCCCTCCTACGAGCAGTACTTC. It specifies CASSFSAPSYEQYF.

The V gene is TRBV7-2, the J gene TRBJ2-7, with TRBD2 identical over 15 bases. Germline V CDR1 and CDR2: SGHTA, FQGNSA. V shed 2 bases and J 5 bases; nucleotides not matched to a gene: 4. The CDR3 totals 16 residues. The CDR3 region is CASSLRTSGRADEQYF. DNA for the CDR3: TGTGCCAGCAGCTTAAGGACTAGCGGGAGGGCCGACGAGCAGTACTTC. Drawing the rest from reference TRBV7-2 and TRBJ2-7, the complete variable domain is GAGVSQSPSNKVTEKGKDVELRCDPISGHTALYWYRQSLGQGLEFLIYFQGNSAPDKSGLPSDRFSAERTGGSVSTLTIQRTQQEDSAVYLCASSLRTSGRADEQYFGPGTRLTVT.

V usage is TRBV7-3 and J usage is TRBJ2-7; D may match TRBD1 or TRBD2 (5 bases each). The CDR3 covers 15 residues. V lost 6 bases and J 5 bases, leaving 20 bases between the germline ends. The germline CDR1 and CDR2 sequences are SGHTA and FQGTGA. The CDR3 DNA sequence: TGTGCCAGCAGTCGAGTCGGGGCTGAGAAGGACGAGCAGTACTTC. Translation gives CASSRVGAEKDEQYF.

This clone was seen a single time. This chain uses TRBV29-1 with TRBJ1-4, with a weak D call TRBD1 (6 bases). Trimming cost V 3 bases and J 8 bases, with 13 bases left between them. The CDR3 consists of 13 residues. The germline CDR1 and CDR2 sequences are SQVTM and ANQGSEA. For the CDR3, the DNA is TGCAGCGTTGAGAGGGGGGAAAGGGAAAAACTGTTTTTT. It encodes CSVERGEREKLFF.

The rearrangement uses TRBV28 and TRBJ1-2; D ambiguous. Germline loops: CDR1 MDHEN, CDR2 SYDVKM. The CDR3 is 15 amino acids. V was clipped by 7 bases and J by 1 base, with 16 bases between them. This chain's CDR3 is CASITGGTDNYGYTF. The CDR3 nucleotides read TGTGCCAGCATAACGGGAGGCACCGATAACTATGGCTACACCTTC.

The chain links TRBV12-5 to TRBJ2-1; the D gene could be TRBD1 or TRBD2 (6 bases each). This CDR3 spans 16 amino acids. CDR1 and CDR2 (germline): LGHNT, FRNRAP. The V end lost 11 bases, the J end lost 6 bases, and 26 bases lay between the germline ends. The CDR3 reads CAGINPGEAPTNEQFF. CDR3 coding DNA: TGTGCTGGAATTAACCCAGGGGAGGCTCCTACCAATGAGCAGTTCTTC.

This chain joins TRBV6-6 and TRBJ1-4; tentatively, D is TRBD1 (5 bases). CDR1 is MNHNY, CDR2 SVGAGI, per germline (reference sequence). The CDR3 is 11 amino acids. V lost 8 bases and J lost 8, with 9 bases in between. CDR3 nucleotides: TGTGCCAGCGGGACCCTGGAAAAACTGTTTTTT. It encodes CASGTLEKLFF.